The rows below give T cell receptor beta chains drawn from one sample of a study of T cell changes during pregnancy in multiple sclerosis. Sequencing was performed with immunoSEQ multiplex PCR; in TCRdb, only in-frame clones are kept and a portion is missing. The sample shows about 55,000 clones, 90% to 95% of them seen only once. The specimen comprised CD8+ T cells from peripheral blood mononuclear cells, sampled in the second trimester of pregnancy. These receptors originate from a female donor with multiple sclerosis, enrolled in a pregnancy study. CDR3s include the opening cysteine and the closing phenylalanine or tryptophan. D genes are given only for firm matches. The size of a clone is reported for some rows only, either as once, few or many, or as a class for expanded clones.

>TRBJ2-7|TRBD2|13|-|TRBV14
TGTGCCAGCAGGGATAGCGGGAGCTACGAGCAGTACTTC
CASRDSGSYEQYF
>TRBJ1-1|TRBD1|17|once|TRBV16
TGTGCCAGCAGCCAATATGTCCAGGGGGCTCGTAGCACTGAAGCTTTCTTT
CASSQYVQGARSTEAFF
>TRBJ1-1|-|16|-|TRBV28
TGTGCCAGCAGTTTTAGTGTGGGGGGGATGAACACTGAAGCTTTCTTT
CASSFSVGGMNTEAFF
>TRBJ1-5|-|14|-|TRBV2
TGTGCCAGCAGAGGCGGGTCGGACCCATGGCCCCAGCATTTT
CASRGGSDPWPQHF
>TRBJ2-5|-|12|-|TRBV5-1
TGCGCCAGCAGTCTGATGCAGGAGACCCAGTACTTC
CASSLMQETQYF
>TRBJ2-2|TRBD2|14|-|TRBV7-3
TGTGCCAGCACCCCTAGCGGGGGTGCCGGGGAGCTGTTTTTT
CASTPSGGAGELFF
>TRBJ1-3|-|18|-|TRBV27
TGTGCCAGCCCGACAAGACCACCCACATTGCTCTCTGGAAACACCATATATTTT
CASPTRPPTLLSGNTIYF
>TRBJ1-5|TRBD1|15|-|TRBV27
TGTGCCAGCAGTAAACTACAGGGGGAAGGGCAGCCCCAGCATTTT
CASSKLQGEGQPQHF
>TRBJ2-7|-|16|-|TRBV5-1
TGCGCCAGCAGCTCACAACTGGGACACTTCACCTACGAGCAGTACTTC
CASSSQLGHFTYEQYF
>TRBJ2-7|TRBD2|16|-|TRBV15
TGTGCCACCAGCAGAGTGCCTAGCGGGAACCCTTACGAGCAGTACTTC
CATSRVPSGNPYEQYF
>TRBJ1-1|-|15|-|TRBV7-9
TGTGCCAGCAGCTTAGCCAACGGGGGTTTCACTGAAGCTTTCTTT
CASSLANGGFTEAFF
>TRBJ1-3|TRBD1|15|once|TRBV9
TGTGCCAGCAGCGTCGACAGGGGTTCAGGAAACACCATATATTTT
CASSVDRGSGNTIYF
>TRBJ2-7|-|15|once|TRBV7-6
TGTGCCAGCAGCTTACTCTTATCACAATTTTCGGAGCAGTACTTC
CASSLLLSQFSEQYF
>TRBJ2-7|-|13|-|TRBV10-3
TGTCCCCTCATACAGGGTCCGGGCTACGAGCAGTACTTC
CPLIQGPGYEQYF
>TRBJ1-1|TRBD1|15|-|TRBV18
TGTGCCAGCTCACCACGGGACAGGGGCGGCACTGAAGCTTTCTTT
CASSPRDRGGTEAFF
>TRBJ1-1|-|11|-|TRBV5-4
TGTGCCAGCAGCGAGGACACTGAAGCTTTCTTT
CASSEDTEAFF
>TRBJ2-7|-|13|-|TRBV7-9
TGTGCCAGCAGCTTTGACAGAACCTACGAGCAGTACTTC
CASSFDRTYEQYF
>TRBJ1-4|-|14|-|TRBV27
TGTGCCAGCAGCGGTGGAGGGGTTGGCGAAAAACTGTTTTTT
CASSGGGVGEKLFF
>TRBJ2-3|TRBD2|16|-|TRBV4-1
TGCGCCAGCAGCCAGTTAGCGGGGGGGCGCCCAGATACGCAGTATTTT
CASSQLAGGRPDTQYF
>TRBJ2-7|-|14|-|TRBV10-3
TGTGCCATCAGCCCCGGGACAGCGGGCTACGAGCAGTACTTC
CAISPGTAGYEQYF
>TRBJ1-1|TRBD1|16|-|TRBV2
TGTGCCAGCAGTGGGCTGACAGGGGTTTCGGGGACTGAAGCTTTCTTT
CASSGLTGVSGTEAFF
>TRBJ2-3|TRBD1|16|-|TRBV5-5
TGTGCCAGCATCCGACTGGACAGGATAAGCACAGATACGCAGTATTTT
CASIRLDRISTDTQYF
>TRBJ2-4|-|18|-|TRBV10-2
TGCGCCAGCAGTGAAACCCTTTGGGTAGCCGTAGCCAAAAACATTCAGTACTTC
CASSETLWVAVAKNIQYF
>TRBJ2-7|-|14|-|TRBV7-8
TGTGCCAGCAGCACCCCGGGACTCGGGTACGAGCAGTACTTC
CASSTPGLGYEQYF
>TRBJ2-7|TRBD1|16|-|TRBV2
TGTGCCAGCAGTGTTGTTGGGACAGGGCAAACCTACGAGCAGTACTTC
CASSVVGTGQTYEQYF
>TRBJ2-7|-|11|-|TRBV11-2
TGTGCCAGCAGCTGGGAGAGCGAGCAGTACTTC
CASSWESEQYF
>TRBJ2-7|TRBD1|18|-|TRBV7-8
TGTGCCAGCAGCTCTCCCCTCAGCCGACAGGGATCCCCCTACGAGCAGTACTTC
CASSSPLSRQGSPYEQYF
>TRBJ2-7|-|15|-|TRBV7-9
TGTGCCAGCAGCAAAGGGTATCGGGACTTCGGGGAGCAGTACTTC
CASSKGYRDFGEQYF
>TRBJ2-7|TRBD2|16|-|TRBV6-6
TGTGCCAGCAGTTACGGGGTAGCGGGAGGGCCCAGCGAGCAGTACTTC
CASSYGVAGGPSEQYF
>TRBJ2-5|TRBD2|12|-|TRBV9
TGTGCCAGCAGCGTAGACGGGGGGGCCCAGTACTTC
CASSVDGGAQYF